The sequence of this TCR beta chain was determined in a study of T cell responses to AZD1222 COVID-19 vaccine. Study observations and caveats: All repertoire sampling was performed exclusively after the peak T cell response. Unmutated variant regions reportedly attract nearly half of all spike-specific TCRs. Two doses of AZD1222 preceded a rise in Spike-specific TCR breadth and depth. It should be noted that donors were predominantly white British and more often female, and clonal diversity was possibly underestimated.

This table comes from immunoSEQ multiplex PCR, and its TCRdb copy is limited to in-frame clones, with some not included. The sample shows about 110,000 clones, around 90% of them seen only once. On this clone itself: Its target is not known.

The CDR3 covers 15 residues. Germline V gene data show CDR1 as SGHTA and CDR2 as FQGNSA. Trimming removed 4 bases from V and 4 bases from J; junction bases left unmatched: 8. The rearrangement joins TRBV7-2 to TRBJ1-2, with TRBD1 identical over 8 bases. The starting material was peripheral blood, obtained on day 0 of MenACWY control vaccination. This receptor was taken from an adult in good health. This CDR3 is CASSSGQGNTYGYTF. In nucleotides, the CDR3 is TGTGCCAGCAGCTCCGGACAGGGAAACACCTATGGCTACACCTTC.